This T cell receptor (beta chain) emerged from a study of breast tumors, draining lymph nodes, adjacent tissues. General study findings and limits: Most tumor T cells seemingly derive from lymph node, then expand in tumor. Data only fit, rather than demonstrated, lymph node origin of most tumor T cells.

This clonotype is medium-sized. The antigen remains undetermined. From the multiplex PCR reads, TCRdb called clonotypes with MiXCR, one entry per CDR3 protein. The repertoire consists of roughly 11,000 distinct CDR3 sequences, with around 36% occurring once and the leading ten covering about 15%. Germline loops: CDR1 SGHDN, CDR2 FVKESK. This CDR3 is built from 15 residues. Trimming took off 0 bases at V and 3 bases at J, with 12 bases between the two ends. Sequencing used breast tumor tissue. This receptor was taken from a female donor with breast cancer. Some clones in this sample may be carry-over from other donors' samples. This rearrangement joins TRBV14 to TRBJ2-7; D could derive from TRBD1 or TRBD2 (6 bases each). The CDR3 region has the DNA TGTGCCAGCAGCCAAGATGAGGGGGGTCGCTACGAGCAGTACTTC. Protein product: CASSQDEGGRYEQYF. Filled out from reference TRBV14 and TRBJ2-7, the complete variable domain reads EAGVTQFPSHSVIEKGQTVTLRCDPISGHDNLYWYRRVMGKEIKFLLHFVKESKQDESGMPNNRFLAERTGGTYSTLKVQPAELEDSGVYFCASSQDEGGRYEQYFGPGTRLTVT.